This TCR beta chain was observed in a study of CD8 T cells in Susac syndrome. Study-level background: Treatment status at blood draw for the Susac syndrome patients was therapy-naive, corticosteroids, or intravenous immunoglobulin alone. Overall study results and limits: Individuals included in the TCR sequencing and HLA analysis were acknowledged by the study to be relatively few in number.

This clonotype was recorded a few times. Its antigen is not identified. Random hexamers were used to reverse transcribe about 0.45 to 1 ug of RNA. Across 54 Vbeta and 13 Jbeta, immunoSEQ multiplex PCR amplified TCR beta CDR3. TCRdb fed the immunoSEQ multiplex PCR reads into MiXCR, producing one record per CDR3 protein. The data hold 170,000 or so distinct CDR3 sequences, with roughly 94% observed a single time. From blood CD8+ and CD4+ T cells, the TCR beta chain was sequenced. The germline gives CDR1 SGHRS, CDR2 YFSETQ. Trimming took 4 bases from V and 0 from J, leaving 9 bases between them. The CDR3 consists of 14 residues.

This chain links TRBV5-1 with TRBJ2-3; D unclear. Specimen: CD4+ T cells from PBMCs. This receptor was taken from a human donor with Susac syndrome. DNA for the CDR3: TGCGCCAGCAGCCGGCTCACAAGCACAGATACGCAGTATTTT. This codes for CASSRLTSTDTQYF.